The 3 T cell receptor beta chains below come from one sample, sequenced in a study of T cells in Graves' hyperthyroidism and ophthalmopathy. There were TCR beta CDR3 regions amplified from RNA transcripts. The HTBI primer set served for first-round RT-PCR of the TCR CDR3. TCRdb ran MiXCR on the multiplex PCR reads and lists one entry per CDR3 protein. The sample records 370,000 or so distinct CDR3 sequences, approximately 13% being singletons. What was sequenced was blood. These receptors all come from a man between 25 and 39 years old with Graves' hyperthyroidism that later progressed to Graves' ophthalmopathy.

On this clonotype: A read error is possible here, since a much larger clone lies one base away. The chain is built from TRBV5-5 and TRBJ1-5, with 9 bases aligning to TRBD1. This CDR3 contains 16 residues. CDR1 and CDR2 (germline): SGHKS, YYEKEE (reference sequence). CDR3 in amino acids: CASGLEGGTGYQPQHF. CDR3 DNA sequence: TGTGCCAGCGGCTTGGAAGGGGGGACAGGGTATCAGCCCCAGCATTTT.

This clonotype was detected many times. The rearrangement joins TRBV2 to TRBJ2-1; D could derive from TRBD1 or TRBD2 (6 bases each). Trimming cost V 4 bases and J 3 bases, with 16 bases left between them. Germline V lookup: CDR1 SNHLY, CDR2 FYNNEI. The CDR3 consists of 16 residues. The CDR3 protein is CASSGNGGPYYNEQFF. In nucleotides, the CDR3 is TGTGCCAGCAGTGGAAACGGGGGCCCTTACTACAATGAGCAGTTCTTC.

At least ten counts were recorded for this clonotype. This chain uses TRBV5-1 with TRBJ2-3, with D perhaps TRBD1 (6 bases). V was clipped by 4 bases and J by 4 bases, with 13 bases between them. The CDR3 consists of 14 residues. Germline CDR1 is SGHRS and CDR2 is YFSETQ. This CDR3 is CASSLQGWSDTQYF. DNA of the CDR3: TGCGCCAGCAGCCTACAGGGTTGGTCAGATACGCAGTATTTT.